The 2 T cell receptor beta chains below were found in one sample sequenced in a study of neurological immune-mediated disorders. TCRdb reprocessed the 5' RACE reads via MiXCR and lists one record per CDR3 protein. Of tens of thousands of distinct CDR3 sequences in the sample, roughly 10% were seen once. The sample's time point: longitudinal time-point 1 (baseline). The sample was PBMCs. These receptors all stem from a man aged 30 to 45 in good health.

Many counts were recorded for this clonotype. CDR3 sequence (DNA): TGTGCCAGCAGCAAAGCCCAACAGGGTCCGGGGGGGCAGTTCTTC. Protein product: CASSKAQQGPGGQFF. V and J are TRBV12-3 or TRBV12-4 and TRBJ2-1; perhaps TRBD2 as D (7 bases). Trimming stripped 6 bases from V and 12 bases from J, with 24 bases between. The CDR3 consists of 15 residues.

J is TRBJ1-6 and V is TRBV2, with D perhaps TRBD1 (5 bases). The CDR3 has 15 amino acids. The V end was cut by 5 bases, the J end by 4 bases, with 12 bases between. Germline assignment: CDR1 SNHLY and CDR2 FYNNEI. The CDR3 DNA follows: TGTGCCAGCAGTAATCAGGGCTCATATAATTCACCCCTCCACTTT. Translating it yields CASSNQGSYNSPLHF.